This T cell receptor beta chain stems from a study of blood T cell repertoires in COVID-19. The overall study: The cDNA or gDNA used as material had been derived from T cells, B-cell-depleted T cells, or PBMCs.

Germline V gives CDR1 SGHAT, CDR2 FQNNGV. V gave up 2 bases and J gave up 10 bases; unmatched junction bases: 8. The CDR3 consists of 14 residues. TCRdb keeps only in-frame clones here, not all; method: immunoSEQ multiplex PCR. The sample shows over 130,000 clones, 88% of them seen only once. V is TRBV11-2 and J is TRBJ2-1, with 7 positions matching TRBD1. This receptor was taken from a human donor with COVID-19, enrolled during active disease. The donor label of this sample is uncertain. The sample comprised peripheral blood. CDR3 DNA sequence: TGTGCCAGCAGCTTATTTGAGGGGGCAGGGGAGCAGTTCTTC. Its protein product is CASSLFEGAGEQFF.